This paragraph reports one T cell receptor beta chain. Antigen: not known. Produced via immunoSEQ multiplex PCR; TCRdb's table is partial and in-frame only. The table includes under 65,000 clones, around 90% detected once. This record comes from a study of OX40 agonist ivuxolimab in advanced cancers. Study results and caveats: Expanded peripheral T cells had an undetermined antigen specificity.

Germline-derived CDR1 and CDR2 are GTSNPN and SVGIG (reference sequence). Losses at the gene ends were 4 bases for V and 12 bases for J; bases not matched to a gene: 7. This CDR3 has 12 amino acids. The chain recombines TRBV30 with TRBJ2-2; the match to TRBD1 covers 8 bases. Sequenced here: CD4+ or CD8+ T cells sorted from blood, sampled in a trial of the OX40 agonist ivuxolimab. The receptor was derived from an adult with an advanced solid tumor such as melanoma, head and neck, liver or kidney cancer. The CDR3 loop is CAWNQGARKLFF. The CDR3, as DNA: TGTGCCTGGAACCAGGGGGCGCGGAAGCTGTTTTTT.